The next 14 T cell receptor beta chains were all read from a single sample in a study of control samples from healthy donors and cancer patients. Repertoires were generated with immunoSEQ multiplex PCR, while TCRdb's copy carries only in-frame clones and drops some. This sample has some 15,000 clones, with more than 85% found just once. Sequenced sample: PBMCs. The origin of the receptors is a man aged 80 or over with lung cancer.

The J gene is TRBJ1-6, the V gene TRBV28; 11 nucleotides agree with TRBD1. The CDR3 totals 16 residues. The germline CDR1 and CDR2 sequences are MDHEN and SYDVKM. V was clipped by 2 bases and J by 8 bases; unmatched bases: 5. CDR3 residues: CASSLGTGGQDSPLHF. CDR3 DNA sequence: TGTGCCAGCAGTTTAGGGACAGGGGGTCAAGATTCACCCCTCCACTTT.

The V gene is TRBV7-2, the J gene TRBJ2-7; unclear D gene. The CDR3 spans 13 residues. Between the trimmed V and J ends, which lost 1 base and 3 bases, there was a span of 7 bases. Germline V gene sequence: CDR1 SGHTA, CDR2 FQGNSA. CDR3 nucleotide sequence: TGTGCCAGCAGCTTAGTGACGGGCTACGAGCAGTACTTC. Translation: CASSLVTGYEQYF.

This rearrangement joins TRBV19 to TRBJ2-3; D unresolved. CDR1 and CDR2 from the germline V gene are LNHDA and SQIVND (reference sequence). V was pared by 6 bases and J by 0 bases, with 4 bases between. This CDR3 has 12 amino acids. CDR3 bases: TGTGCCAGTAGAAGCAGCACAGATACGCAGTATTTT. Amino acids: CASRSSTDTQYF. The full variable domain, completed using reference TRBV19 and TRBJ2-3, is DGGITQSPKYLFRKEGQNVTLSCEQNLNHDAMYWYRQDPGQGLRLIYYSQIVNDFQKGDIAEGYSVSREKKESFPLTVTSAQKNPTAFYLCASRSSTDTQYFGPGTRLTVL.

The V call is TRBV6-6, the J call TRBJ1-2, with D perhaps matching TRBD1 (5 bases). V gave up 6 bases and J gave up 7 bases, with 12 bases separating them. The germline V gene has CDR1 MNHNY and CDR2 SVGAGI (reference sequence). The CDR3 loop spans 12 amino acids. The CDR3 DNA follows: TGTGCCAGCAGCGACTCGGGGCTTGGCTACACCTTC. Residues: CASSDSGLGYTF.

V and J are TRBV9 and TRBJ2-5; tentatively, D is TRBD2 (5 bases). V was cut by 0 bases and J by 3 bases, with 9 bases left in between. The CDR3 runs 14 residues. The germline CDR1 and CDR2 sequences are SGDLS and YYNGEE. The CDR3 region has the DNA TGTGCCAGCAGCGTAGGGCTAGCAGAAGAGACCCAGTACTTC. Amino acids: CASSVGLAEETQYF.

The chain combines TRBV10-1 with TRBJ1-3, with no clear D. The germline V gene has CDR1 WNHNN and CDR2 SYGVQD (reference sequence). The CDR3 runs 14 residues. V lost 4 bases and J lost 0, with 7 bases in between. CDR3 residues: CASSVGGSGNTIYF. In DNA form, the CDR3 reads TGCGCCAGCAGTGTTGGCGGCTCTGGAAACACCATATATTTT.

The CDR3 coding sequence is TGCGCCAGCAGCTTGGACCCGACTGGTACGCAGTATTTT. Translation: CASSLDPTGTQYF. V and J are TRBV5-1 and TRBJ2-3; D is undetermined. V was shortened by 0 bases and J by 8 bases, with 10 bases between the two germline ends. The germline V gene encodes CDR1 SGHRS and CDR2 YFSETQ. CDR3 size: 13 residues.

V gene TRBV5-1 combines with J gene TRBJ1-2; D uncertain. The V gene lost 0 bases and the J gene lost 5 bases, with 8 bases spanning the gap. Germline CDR1 is SGHRS and CDR2 is YFSETQ. The CDR3 is made up of 13 amino acids. CDR3 in amino acids: CASSLGPEYGYTF. The CDR3 nucleotides read TGCGCCAGCAGCTTGGGTCCCGAGTATGGCTACACCTTC.

The genes are TRBV18 and TRBJ2-6; perhaps TRBD1 as D (6 bases). The CDR3 contains 16 residues. With 6 bases removed from V and 2 bases from J, the gap between germline ends came to 14 bases. Germline loops: CDR1 KGHSH, CDR2 LQKENI. In nucleotides, the CDR3 is TGTGCCAGCTCGACCCAGGGGAACGCTGGGGCCAACGTCCTGACTTTC. The encoded protein is CASSTQGNAGANVLTF.

About this clone itself: Its ends do not fully match the called genes, so a read error is possible. The chain is built from TRBV7-3 and TRBJ1-1; D is ambiguous. The CDR3 is 13 residues long. The V gene's germline CDR1 is SGHTA and CDR2 FQGTGA. The DNA for the CDR3 is TGTGCCAGCAGCCCGGGGATGAACGCTGAAGCTTTCTTT. Translation gives CASSPGMNAEAFF.

This sequence joins TRBV3-1 (or the pseudogene TRBV3-2) and TRBJ1-1; TRBD1 matches 9 bases. The CDR3 covers 15 residues. CDR1 is LGHDT and CDR2 is YNNKEL in the germline V gene (reference sequence). J lost 2 bases, V lost 4 bases, and 5 bases had no gene match. The CDR3 loop is CASSPRTGENTEAFF. The CDR3 bases are TGTGCCAGCAGCCCTCGGACAGGGGAAAACACTGAAGCTTTCTTT.

The gene calls are TRBV2 and TRBJ1-4, with D possibly TRBD1 on 5 matching bases. Germline CDR1 SNHLY, CDR2 FYNNEI. V was cut by 6 bases and J by 8 bases, with 22 bases left in between. CDR3 length equals 16 residues. CDR3 in DNA: TGTGCCAGCAGCCCCGATACTAAGGGGATAAGAGAAAAACTGTTTTTT. The encoded protein is CASSPDTKGIREKLFF.

In this sample, this clone turned up once. This sequence joins TRBV6-5 and TRBJ2-3; D is unresolved. Trimming took off 0 bases at V and 3 bases at J, with 10 bases between the two ends. Germline V gene data show CDR1 as MNHEY and CDR2 as SVGAGI. The CDR3 loop spans 15 amino acids. The CDR3 spells CASSYSSQATDTQYF. Here the CDR3 DNA reads TGTGCCAGCAGTTACTCTTCCCAGGCTACAGATACGCAGTATTTT.

This chain uses TRBV5-1 with TRBJ2-6, with 10 nucleotides matching TRBD1. V lost 1 base to trimming and J lost 0 bases; unmatched junction nucleotides: 4. The CDR3 loop spans 18 amino acids. The V gene's germline CDR1 is SGHRS and CDR2 YFSETQ. CDR3 DNA sequence: TGCGCCAGCAGCTTGAGACAGGGGGCTTTCTCTGGGGCCAACGTCCTGACTTTC. It codes for CASSLRQGAFSGANVLTF.